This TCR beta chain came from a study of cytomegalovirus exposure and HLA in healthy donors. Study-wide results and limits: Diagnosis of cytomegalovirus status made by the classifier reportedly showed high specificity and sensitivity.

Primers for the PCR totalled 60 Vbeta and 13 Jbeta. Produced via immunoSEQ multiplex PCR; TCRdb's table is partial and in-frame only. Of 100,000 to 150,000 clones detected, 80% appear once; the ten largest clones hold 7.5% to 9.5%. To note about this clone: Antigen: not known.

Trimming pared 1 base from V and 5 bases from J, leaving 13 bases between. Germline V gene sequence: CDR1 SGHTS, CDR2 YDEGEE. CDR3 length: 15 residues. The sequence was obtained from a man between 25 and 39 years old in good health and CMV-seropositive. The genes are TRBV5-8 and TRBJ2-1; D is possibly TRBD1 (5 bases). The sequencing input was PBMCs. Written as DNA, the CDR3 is TGTGCCAGCAGCTTGTACCAGGGTGCTAACAATGAGCAGTTCTTC. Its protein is CASSLYQGANNEQFF.